The 25 T cell receptor beta chains listed next were all sequenced from one sample in a study of early T cells in non-severe SARS-CoV-2 infection. MiXCR, applied by TCRdb to the 5' RACE reads, yields one record per CDR3 protein. The data contain approximately 56,000 distinct CDR3 sequences, more than 9% of them singletons. Material: whole blood. The receptors here all came from an adult who was a healthcare worker with PCR-confirmed SARS-CoV-2 infection or an uninfected control (not recorded which).

This chain connects TRBV29-1 to TRBJ2-7; D assignment may be TRBD1 or TRBD2 (5 bases each). The CDR3 runs to 12 residues. V was trimmed by 4 bases and J by 0 bases, leaving 7 bases between them. CDR1 is SQVTM and CDR2 is ANQGSEA in the germline V gene. CDR3 amino acids: CSVVGTSYEQYF. CDR3 nucleotide sequence: TGCAGCGTTGTAGGGACCTCCTACGAGCAGTACTTC.

CDR3: CASRGVTNTEAFF. CDR3 DNA sequence: TGCGCCAGCAGAGGGGTGACGAACACTGAAGCTTTCTTT. This chain joins TRBV5-1 and TRBJ1-1, with a tentative D call TRBD1 (5 bases). Germline CDR1 reads SGHRS; CDR2 reads YFSETQ. The CDR3 loop spans 13 amino acids. V lost 5 bases to trimming and J lost 1 base, with 9 bases between them.

This sequence joins TRBV6-1 and TRBJ2-6; D perhaps matches TRBD1 (7 bases). The CDR3 is 15 amino acids. Trimming took 7 bases from V and 4 from J, leaving 14 bases between them. Germline V lookup: CDR1 MNHNS, CDR2 SASEGT. The CDR3 coding sequence is TGTGCCAGCAAGGAGGGGGCGTCCGGGGCCAACGTCCTGACTTTC. As protein: CASKEGASGANVLTF.

This clonotype was observed a handful of times. J is TRBJ2-7 and V is TRBV30; 7 bases align to TRBD1. CDR1 and CDR2 (germline): GTSNPN, SVGIG (reference sequence). The trim removed 8 bases at V and 8 bases at J, leaving 9 bases unmatched. CDR3 length: 11 amino acids. CDR3 nucleotide sequence: TGTGCCCAAGGGACAGCCTTAAAGCAGTACTTC. Translated: CAQGTALKQYF.

This clonotype has just one count. J is TRBJ1-5 and V is TRBV6-6; D perhaps matches TRBD1 (5 bases). Trimming removed 3 bases from V and 2 bases from J, with 17 bases in between. This CDR3 contains 17 residues. Germline V lookup: CDR1 MNHNY, CDR2 SVGAGI (reference sequence). CDR3 region: CASSYGGGYVGNQPQHF. The DNA of the CDR3 is TGTGCCAGCAGTTATGGGGGAGGGTATGTTGGCAATCAGCCCCAGCATTTT.

At least ten counts were recorded for this clonotype. J is TRBJ1-1 and V is TRBV7-2; no firm D call. The CDR3 spans 12 residues. V lost 2 bases, J lost 0 bases, and 1 base lay in between. Germline V lookup: CDR1 SGHTA, CDR2 FQGNSA. In DNA, the CDR3 is TGTGCCAGCAGCTTAATGAACACTGAAGCTTTCTTT. Its translation: CASSLMNTEAFF.

The sample holds many counts of this clonotype. The rearrangement links TRBV5-5 to TRBJ1-4; D is ambiguous. Germline CDR1 reads SGHKS; CDR2 reads YYEKEE (reference sequence). The CDR3 is 16 amino acids. Trimming took off 0 bases at V and 6 bases at J, with 15 bases between the two ends. This CDR3 is CASSLVPGRGDEKLFF. As DNA, the CDR3 is TGTGCCAGCAGCTTGGTACCCGGGCGCGGAGATGAAAAACTGTTTTTT.

The chain uses TRBV6-1 and TRBJ2-2, with D perhaps given as TRBD1 or TRBD2 (5 bases each). CDR1 is MNHNS and CDR2 is SASEGT in the germline V gene. V was pared by 5 bases and J by 0 bases, with 13 bases between. This CDR3 region has 16 residues. CDR3: CASSPRGRANTGELFF. CDR3 in DNA: TGTGCCAGCAGTCCGAGGGGACGGGCGAACACCGGGGAGCTGTTTTTT.

V gene TRBV4-2 combines with J gene TRBJ2-3; weak D call: TRBD2 (5 bases). This CDR3 comprises 16 residues. V dropped 5 bases and J dropped 1 base, with 16 bases sitting between them. Germline CDR1 is LGHNA and CDR2 is YNFKEQ. The CDR3 protein is CASSSREGVGTDTQYF. The CDR3 region has the DNA TGTGCCAGCAGCTCCCGAGAGGGCGTAGGCACAGATACGCAGTATTTT.

The sample holds many counts of this clonotype. The gene calls are TRBV7-2 and TRBJ2-7; 10 bases match TRBD2. There are 13 residues in the CDR3. Germline CDR1 reads SGHTA; CDR2 reads FQGNSA. The V and J ends lost 3 bases and 6 bases, in that order; junction bases with no gene match: 2. This chain's CDR3 is CASSFQREGEQYF. The CDR3 DNA reads TGTGCCAGCAGCTTCCAGCGGGAGGGCGAGCAGTACTTC.

Concerning this clonotype: Just one base apart from a much larger clone, this may be a read error. The CDR3 does not end in the conserved phenylalanine or tryptophan, so this is likely a read error. The chain uses TRBV5-1 and TRBJ2-5, with 8 bases fitting TRBD1. The CDR3 spans 15 residues. Trimming removed 0 bases from V and 4 bases from J; junction bases left unmatched: 5. Germline V gene data show CDR1 as SGHRS and CDR2 as YFSETQ. CDR3 protein: CASSLEGRGPETQYS. In DNA form, the CDR3 reads TGCGCCAGCAGCTTGGAAGGCAGGGGGCCAGAGACCCAGTACTCC.

This clonotype has a count of ten or more. The J gene is TRBJ2-5, the V gene TRBV5-5; 10 bases map to TRBD1. J was trimmed by 5 bases and V by 6 bases; bases with no gene match: 7. The CDR3 loop spans 14 amino acids. CDR1 is SGHKS, CDR2 YYEKEE, per germline (reference sequence). The CDR3 protein is CASTRQGALETQYF. DNA of the CDR3: TGTGCCAGCACAAGACAGGGGGCCTTGGAGACCCAGTACTTC.

This chain uses TRBV7-9 with TRBJ2-1; D is uncertain. Trimming cost V 3 bases and J 4 bases, with 4 bases left between them. From germline, CDR1 is SEHNR and CDR2 FQNEAQ (reference sequence). The CDR3 totals 12 residues. The CDR3 coding sequence is TGTGCCAGCAGCTTTAGTTACAATGAGCAGTTCTTC. Translation gives CASSFSYNEQFF.

V and J are TRBV10-3 and TRBJ2-1; 9 bases line up with TRBD2. The CDR3 contains 16 residues. V lost 5 bases and J lost 4; bases outside the gene matches: 9. CDR1 is ENHRY, CDR2 SYGVKD, per germline. The CDR3: CAISPDLAGVYNEQFF. The CDR3 nucleotides read TGTGCCATCAGTCCTGATTTAGCGGGAGTGTACAATGAGCAGTTCTTC.

The J gene is TRBJ2-4, the V gene TRBV6-1; no clear D gene. The germline V gene encodes CDR1 MNHNS and CDR2 SASEGT. V was shortened by 0 bases and J by 0 bases, with 9 bases between the two germline ends. This CDR3 is 16 amino acids long. Written as DNA, the CDR3 is TGTGCCAGCAGTGAAGCCCGGTCGATAGCCAAAAACATTCAGTACTTC. It translates to CASSEARSIAKNIQYF.

This clonotype was counted at least ten times. The genes are TRBV3-1 and TRBJ2-5; D ambiguous. Germline lookup yields CDR1 LGHDT and CDR2 YNNKEL (reference sequence). The length of the CDR3 is 17 residues. The ends were cut back, 0 bases at V and 5 bases at J, with 19 bases in the middle. In DNA form, the CDR3 reads TGTGCCAGCAGCCAAGAAACGGAATTAGGTTACCGTGAGACCCAGTACTTC. This sequence encodes CASSQETELGYRETQYF.

This clonotype was detected a few times. This sequence joins TRBV3-1 and TRBJ1-2, with 7 bases lining up with TRBD1. This CDR3 is built from 14 residues. With 4 bases clipped from V and 4 bases from J, the junction kept 6 bases outside the gene matches. From germline, CDR1 is LGHDT and CDR2 YNNKEL (reference sequence). In nucleotides, the CDR3 is TGTGCCAGCAGCCTAACTGGACAGGCCTATGGCTACACCTTC. Translating it yields CASSLTGQAYGYTF.

This clonotype showed up many times. CDR3 amino acids: CASSRNDLYEQYF. DNA of the CDR3: TGTGCCAGCAGCCGAAACGACTTATACGAGCAGTACTTC. The genes are TRBV3-1 and TRBJ2-7; unclear D gene. The CDR3 has 13 amino acids. Between the trimmed V and J ends, which lost 4 bases and 4 bases, there was a span of 11 bases. Germline-derived CDR1 and CDR2 are LGHDT and YNNKEL (reference sequence).

At least ten counts were recorded for this clonotype. The chain is built from TRBV28 and TRBJ1-5; tentatively, D is TRBD1 (5 bases). CDR1 and CDR2 from the germline V gene are MDHEN and SYDVKM. The length of the CDR3 is 16 residues. V lost 7 bases and J lost 1, with 17 bases in between. The CDR3 sequence: CASNIGGAASNQPQHF. The DNA for the CDR3 is TGTGCCAGCAATATAGGCGGGGCTGCGAGCAATCAGCCCCAGCATTTT.

This clonotype was counted at least ten times. The chain is built from TRBV5-4 and TRBJ1-1; D possibly corresponds to TRBD1 (5 bases). The CDR3 is 13 amino acids. Germline values: CDR1 SGHNT, CDR2 YYREEE (reference sequence). Trimming stripped 1 base from V and 7 bases from J, with 11 bases between. CDR3 bases: TGTGCCAGCAGCTTGAAGGGGCAGGTTGAAGCTTTCTTT. Translating gives CASSLKGQVEAFF.

This clonotype came up a few times. J is TRBJ1-2 and V is TRBV19, with a weak D call TRBD1 (6 bases). Germline lookup yields CDR1 LNHDA and CDR2 SQIVND (reference sequence). V gave up 6 bases and J gave up 5 bases, with 13 bases separating them. This CDR3 is built from 13 residues. Here the CDR3 reads CASRQGLKYGYTF. CDR3 in DNA: TGTGCCAGTAGACAGGGACTGAAGTATGGCTACACCTTC.

The chain uses TRBV11-1 and TRBJ2-3; D might be TRBD2 (6 bases). V lost 1 base to trimming and J lost 6 bases, with 17 bases between them. The CDR3 is 16 residues long. CDR1 is SGHAT, CDR2 FQDESV, per germline (reference sequence). For the CDR3, the DNA is TGTGCCAGCAGCTTAGAAACGGGACTCCGGGTTGATACGCAGTATTTT. This encodes CASSLETGLRVDTQYF.

This clonotype was counted ten times or more. The gene calls are TRBV29-1 and TRBJ2-2; tentatively, D is TRBD2 (5 bases). Trimming pared 3 bases from V and 2 bases from J, leaving 10 bases between. CDR3 size: 14 residues. The germline gives CDR1 SQVTM, CDR2 ANQGSEA. The CDR3 nucleotides are TGCAGCGTTGACTCCGGGATCAACACCGGGGAGCTGTTTTTT. Its protein is CSVDSGINTGELFF.

This chain connects TRBV6-6 to TRBJ1-1, with D possibly TRBD1 on 5 matching bases. This CDR3 contains 13 residues. The V end lost 5 bases, the J end lost 7 bases, and 14 bases lay between the germline ends. Germline CDR1 reads MNHNY; CDR2 reads SVGAGI (reference sequence). CDR3 sequence (DNA): TGTGCCAGCAGTACAACGAGGGGAAGTGAAGCTTTCTTT. The encoded protein is CASSTTRGSEAFF.

The sample holds many counts of this clonotype. The chain combines TRBV18 with TRBJ2-3, with 12 bases identical to TRBD2. The length of the CDR3 is 17 residues. Germline V gene sequence: CDR1 KGHSH, CDR2 LQKENI. The V and J ends lost 3 bases and 5 bases, in that order; junction bases with no gene match: 9. The CDR3 DNA reads as TGTGCCAGCTCACCCAGACTAGCGGGAGACGGGAGAGATACGCAGTATTTT. It codes for CASSPRLAGDGRDTQYF.